This TCR beta chain was obtained from a study of T-cell memory formation after mild COVID-19. Study context: TCR clusters showed largely donor specificity.

Employing constant-segment primers, 5'RACE generated TCR alpha and TCR beta cDNA libraries bearing sample barcodes and UMIs. TCRdb ran MiXCR on the 5' RACE reads and lists one entry per CDR3 protein. Among around 250,000 distinct CDR3 sequences listed, around 16% were seen once. This clonotype appeared a few times. Antigen unknown. Findings of the study overall: CD4+ clones that contracted lay mainly in CM and EM; CD8+ ones lay in EMRA. Researchers could not confirm that second-wave clones peaking on day 37 targeted SARS-CoV-2.

The germline V gene has CDR1 SGDLS and CDR2 YYNGEE. With 3 bases clipped from V and 8 bases from J, the junction kept 12 bases outside the gene matches. The CDR3 covers 15 residues. This rearrangement joins TRBV9 to TRBJ1-2; 8 bases fit TRBD1. This clonotype was sampled from a young man who had mild COVID-19 (a few samples of this study predate the infection). Cell type and time point are not known. The sample consisted of PBMCs or a T cell subset sorted from them (not recorded which). CDR3 nucleotide sequence: TGTGCCAGCAGCGCAGGGGGCCCTACAGCTATGGGCTACACCTTC. It translates to CASSAGGPTAMGYTF.